The 8 T cell receptor beta chains given below trace back to one sample, sequenced in a study of cytomegalovirus exposure and HLA in healthy donors. The PCR made use of 60 Vbeta and 13 Jbeta primers. Libraries were prepared by immunoSEQ multiplex PCR; TCRdb keeps only in-frame clonotypes and omits some of them. The data show 170,000 or so clones, around 80% seen once. Source material: PBMCs. The receptors were gathered from a man aged 18-30 years in good health and CMV-seronegative.

This chain joins TRBV19 and TRBJ2-5, with D perhaps matching TRBD2 (5 bases). The CDR3 sequence is 14 residues long. Germline V lookup: CDR1 LNHDA, CDR2 SQIVND (reference sequence). V dropped 3 bases and J dropped 4 bases, with 12 bases sitting between them. CDR3 bases: TGTGCCAGTAGTATCGTCGTAGGGAGAGAGACCCAGTACTTC. Translated: CASSIVVGRETQYF.

The rearrangement uses TRBV9 and TRBJ2-7; 11 positions match TRBD2. Germline-derived CDR1 and CDR2 are SGDLS and YYNGEE. V lost 4 bases and J lost 6; bases outside the gene matches: 6. This CDR3 comprises 14 residues. CDR3 sequence: CASSTGTSGLEQYF. CDR3 DNA sequence: TGTGCCAGCAGCACCGGGACTAGCGGTCTCGAGCAGTACTTC.

The V call is TRBV6-1, the J call TRBJ2-3; no reliable D call. CDR3 length: 11 residues. Germline assignment: CDR1 MNHNS and CDR2 SASEGT. Between the trimmed V and J ends, which lost 6 bases and 5 bases, there was a span of 6 bases. The CDR3 loop reads CASRNRDTQYF. The CDR3 region has the DNA TGTGCCAGCAGAAACAGAGATACGCAGTATTTT.

The V call is TRBV6-1, the J call TRBJ1-6, with 7 bases fitting TRBD1. V dropped 2 bases and J dropped 9; count of bases not matched to a gene: 13. This CDR3 comprises 17 residues. The germline V gene has CDR1 MNHNS and CDR2 SASEGT. The CDR3 protein is CASSEIPAGQLPSPLHF. The CDR3 bases are TGTGCCAGCAGTGAAATCCCGGCGGGACAGCTTCCTTCACCCCTCCACTTT.

This clone was counted only a few times. Here the CDR3 reads CASSPISGGGSETQYF. The CDR3 DNA reads TGTGCCAGCAGCCCTATTAGCGGGGGGGGCTCTGAGACCCAGTACTTC. J is TRBJ2-5 and V is TRBV4-2; 11 positions match TRBD2. The trim removed 4 bases at V and 5 bases at J, leaving 9 bases unmatched. The germline V gene encodes CDR1 LGHNA and CDR2 YNFKEQ. The CDR3 consists of 16 residues.

The rearrangement links TRBV5-1 to TRBJ1-2; 7 bases fit TRBD1. This CDR3 has 15 amino acids. V was pared by 4 bases and J by 4 bases, with 10 bases of the junction left unmatched. Germline V gene data show CDR1 as SGHRS and CDR2 as YFSETQ. DNA for the CDR3: TGCGCCAGCAGCCAAAACCCGACAGGGAGCTATGGCTACACCTTC. It codes for CASSQNPTGSYGYTF.

The rearrangement joins TRBV14 to TRBJ1-2, with 8 bases fitting TRBD1. CDR1 and CDR2 from the germline V gene are SGHDN and FVKESK. Trimming took 3 bases from V and 6 from J; bases not matched to a gene: 3. CDR3 length equals 13 residues. CDR3 in DNA: TGTGCCAGCAGCCACAGGGGGCGTCATGGCTACACCTTC. It yields the protein CASSHRGRHGYTF.

V usage is TRBV10-1 and J usage is TRBJ2-3, with 9 bases lining up with TRBD1. From germline, CDR1 is WNHNN and CDR2 SYGVQD (reference sequence). V shed 4 bases and J 2 bases; nucleotides not matched to a gene: 4. CDR3 length: 15 residues. CDR3 coding DNA: TGCGCCAGCAGTGGACAGGGGGGTTACACAGATACGCAGTATTTT. Translating gives CASSGQGGYTDTQYF.